This T cell receptor beta chain was sequenced for a study of technical replicates of blood from a few donors. Repertoires were generated with immunoSEQ multiplex PCR, while TCRdb's copy carries only in-frame clones and drops some. The sample has some 98,000 clones, approximately 94% seen once. The receptor was derived from a human donor in good health. Sequenced input: T cells isolated from PBMCs.

The CDR3 region is CASSSQGQLGEQYF. The CDR3 coding sequence is TGTGCCAGCAGCTCCCAAGGACAGCTGGGGGAGCAGTACTTC. The chain couples TRBV7-9 to TRBJ2-7; tentatively, D is TRBD1 (6 bases). The CDR3 runs to 14 residues. Germline CDR1 is SEHNR and CDR2 is FQNEAQ (reference sequence). V dropped 4 bases and J dropped 7 bases, with 17 bases sitting between them.